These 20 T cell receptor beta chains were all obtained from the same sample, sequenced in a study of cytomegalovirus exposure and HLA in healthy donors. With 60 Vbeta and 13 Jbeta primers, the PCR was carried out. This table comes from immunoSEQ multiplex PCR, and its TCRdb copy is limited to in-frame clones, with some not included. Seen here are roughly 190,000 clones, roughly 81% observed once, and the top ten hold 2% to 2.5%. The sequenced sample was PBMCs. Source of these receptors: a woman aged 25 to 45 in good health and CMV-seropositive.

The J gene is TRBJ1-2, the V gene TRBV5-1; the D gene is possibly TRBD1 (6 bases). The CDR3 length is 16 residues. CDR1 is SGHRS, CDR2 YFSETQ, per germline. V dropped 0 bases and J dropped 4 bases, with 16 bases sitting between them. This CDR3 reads CASSLAGTPWGYGYTF. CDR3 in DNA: TGCGCCAGCAGCTTGGCAGGGACACCCTGGGGCTATGGCTACACCTTC.

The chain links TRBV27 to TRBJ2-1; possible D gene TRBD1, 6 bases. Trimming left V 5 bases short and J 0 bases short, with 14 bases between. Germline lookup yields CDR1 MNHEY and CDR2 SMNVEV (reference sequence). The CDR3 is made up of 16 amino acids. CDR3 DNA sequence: TGTGCCAGCAGTACGCTACAGGGACACTCCTACAATGAGCAGTTCTTC. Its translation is CASSTLQGHSYNEQFF.

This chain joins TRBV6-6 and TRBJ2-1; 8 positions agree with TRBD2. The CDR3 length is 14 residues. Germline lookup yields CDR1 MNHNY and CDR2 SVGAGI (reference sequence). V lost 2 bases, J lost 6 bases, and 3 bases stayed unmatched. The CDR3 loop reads CASSYGTRGNEQFF. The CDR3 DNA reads TGTGCCAGCAGTTACGGGACTAGAGGCAATGAGCAGTTCTTC.

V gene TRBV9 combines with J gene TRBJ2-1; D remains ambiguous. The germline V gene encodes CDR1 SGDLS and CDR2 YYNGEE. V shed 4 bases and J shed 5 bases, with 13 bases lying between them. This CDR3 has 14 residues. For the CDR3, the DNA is TGTGCCAGCAGCACGCGAAATAGAGACAATGAGCAGTTCTTC. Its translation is CASSTRNRDNEQFF. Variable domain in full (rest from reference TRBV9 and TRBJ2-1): DSGVTQTPKHLITATGQRVTLRCSPRSGDLSVYWYQQSLDQGLQFLIQYYNGEERAKGNILERFSAQQFPDLHSELNLSSLELGDSALYFCASSTRNRDNEQFFGPGTRLTVL.

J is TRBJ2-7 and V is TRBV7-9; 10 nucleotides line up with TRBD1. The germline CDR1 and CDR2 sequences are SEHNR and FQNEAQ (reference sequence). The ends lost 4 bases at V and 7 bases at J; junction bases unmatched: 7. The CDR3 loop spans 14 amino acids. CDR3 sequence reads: CASSSTDRGREQYF. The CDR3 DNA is TGTGCCAGCAGCTCTACGGACAGGGGGAGAGAGCAGTACTTC.

Here the CDR3 DNA reads TGCGCCAGCAGCGTATTAGGTAGCGGGACAGATACGCAGTATTTT. It translates to CASSVLGSGTDTQYF. V usage is TRBV5-1 and J usage is TRBJ2-3, with TRBD2 matching 7 bases. CDR3 length: 15 residues. V lost 4 bases, J lost 3 bases, and 8 bases stayed unmatched. Looked up from germline, CDR1 is SGHRS and CDR2 is YFSETQ.

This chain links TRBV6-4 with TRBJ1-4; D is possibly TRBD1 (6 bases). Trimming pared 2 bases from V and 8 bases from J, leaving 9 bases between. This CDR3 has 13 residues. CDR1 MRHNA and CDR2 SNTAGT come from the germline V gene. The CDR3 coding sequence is TGTGCCAGCAGTGACGAAGGGACAGAAAAACTGTTTTTT. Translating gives CASSDEGTEKLFF.

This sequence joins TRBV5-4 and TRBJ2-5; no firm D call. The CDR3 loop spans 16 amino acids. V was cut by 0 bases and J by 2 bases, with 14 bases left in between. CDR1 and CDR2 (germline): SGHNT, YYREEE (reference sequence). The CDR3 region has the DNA TGTGCCAGCAGCTTGGAAGGCGAGCGCCAACAAGAGACCCAGTACTTC. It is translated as CASSLEGERQQETQYF.

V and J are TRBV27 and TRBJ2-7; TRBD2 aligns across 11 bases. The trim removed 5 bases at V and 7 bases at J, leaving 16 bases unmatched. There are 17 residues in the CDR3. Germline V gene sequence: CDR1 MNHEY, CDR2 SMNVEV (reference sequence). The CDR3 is CASSPKILTSGTGEQYF. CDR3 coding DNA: TGTGCCAGCAGTCCAAAAATCCTGACTAGCGGGACCGGGGAGCAGTACTTC.

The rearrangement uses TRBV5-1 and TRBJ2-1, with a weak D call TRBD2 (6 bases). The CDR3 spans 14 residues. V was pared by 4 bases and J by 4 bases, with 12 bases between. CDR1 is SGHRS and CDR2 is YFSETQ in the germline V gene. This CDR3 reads CASSGDGTYNEQFF. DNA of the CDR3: TGCGCCAGCAGCGGGGACGGGACTTACAATGAGCAGTTCTTC.

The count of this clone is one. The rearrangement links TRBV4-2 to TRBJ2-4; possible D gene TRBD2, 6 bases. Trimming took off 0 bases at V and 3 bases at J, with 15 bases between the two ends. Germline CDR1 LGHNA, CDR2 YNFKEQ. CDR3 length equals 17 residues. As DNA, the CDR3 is TGTGCCAGCAGCCAAGATTTTGGAGGGTCAGTCAAAAACATTCAGTACTTC. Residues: CASSQDFGGSVKNIQYF.

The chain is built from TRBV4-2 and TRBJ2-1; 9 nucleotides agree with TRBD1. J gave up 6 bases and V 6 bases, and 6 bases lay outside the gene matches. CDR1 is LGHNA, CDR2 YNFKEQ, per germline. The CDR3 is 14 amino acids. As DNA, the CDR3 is TGTGCCAGCAGTACCGGGACAGGGTCCAATGAGCAGTTCTTC. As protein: CASSTGTGSNEQFF.

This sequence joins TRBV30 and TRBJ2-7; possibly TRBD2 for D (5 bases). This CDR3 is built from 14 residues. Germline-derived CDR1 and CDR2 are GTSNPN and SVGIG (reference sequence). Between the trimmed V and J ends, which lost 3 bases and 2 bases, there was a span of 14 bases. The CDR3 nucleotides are TGTGCCTGGAGGTCGGGAATATATGCCTACGAGCAGTACTTC. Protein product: CAWRSGIYAYEQYF.

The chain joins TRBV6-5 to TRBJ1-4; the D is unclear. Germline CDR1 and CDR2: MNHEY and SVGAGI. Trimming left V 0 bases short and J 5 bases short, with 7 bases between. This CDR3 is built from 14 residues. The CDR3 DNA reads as TGTGCCAGCAGTTACTCGACGGGGAATGAAAAACTGTTTTTT. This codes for CASSYSTGNEKLFF.

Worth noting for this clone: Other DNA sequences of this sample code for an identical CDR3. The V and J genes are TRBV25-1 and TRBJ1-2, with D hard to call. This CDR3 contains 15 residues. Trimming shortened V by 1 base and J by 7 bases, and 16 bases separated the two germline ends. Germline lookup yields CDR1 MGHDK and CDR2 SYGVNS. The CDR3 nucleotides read TGTGCCAGCAGTGAATCCCCGCGGAATGTAGGTGGCTACACCTTC. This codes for CASSESPRNVGGYTF.

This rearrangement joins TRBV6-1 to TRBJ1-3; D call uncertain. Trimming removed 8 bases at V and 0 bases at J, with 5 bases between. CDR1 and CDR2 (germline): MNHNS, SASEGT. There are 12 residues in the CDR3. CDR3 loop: CASSNSGNTIYF. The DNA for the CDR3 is TGTGCCAGCTCTAACTCTGGAAACACCATATATTTT.

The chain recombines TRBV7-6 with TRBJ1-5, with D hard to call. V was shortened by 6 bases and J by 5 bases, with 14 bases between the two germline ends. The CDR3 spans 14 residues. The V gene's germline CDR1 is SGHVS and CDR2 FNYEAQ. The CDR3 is CASSLSPDYQPQHF. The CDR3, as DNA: TGTGCCAGCAGTCTGAGTCCCGATTATCAGCCCCAGCATTTT.

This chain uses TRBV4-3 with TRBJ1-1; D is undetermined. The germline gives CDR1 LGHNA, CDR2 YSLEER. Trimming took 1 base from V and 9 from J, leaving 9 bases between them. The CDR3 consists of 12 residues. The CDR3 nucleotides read TGCGCCAGCAGCCAAGGCGGGAGGCAAGCTTTCTTT. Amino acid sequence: CASSQGGRQAFF.

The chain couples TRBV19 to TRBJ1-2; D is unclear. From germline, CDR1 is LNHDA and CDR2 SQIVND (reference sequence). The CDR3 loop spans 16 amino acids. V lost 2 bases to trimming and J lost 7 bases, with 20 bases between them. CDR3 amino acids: CASSIRRGTSYVGYTF. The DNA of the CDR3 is TGTGCCAGTAGTATAAGGCGGGGAACAAGCTATGTTGGCTACACCTTC.

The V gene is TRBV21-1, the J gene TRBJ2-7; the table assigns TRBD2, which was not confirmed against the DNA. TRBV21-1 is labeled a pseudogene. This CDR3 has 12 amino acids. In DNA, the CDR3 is TGTGCCAGCCGGGCGGACTACTACGAGCAGTACTTC. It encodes CASRADYYEQYF.